This entry concerns a single T cell receptor beta chain. Antigen: not known. A multiplex PCR was run with 60 Vbeta primers and 13 Jbeta primers. Using immunoSEQ multiplex PCR, the repertoire was profiled, and TCRdb retains in-frame clones only, with some absent. The sample table sets out 220,000 or so clones. The CDR3 length is 14 residues. The ends were cut back, 3 bases at V and 0 bases at J, with 8 bases in the middle. In germline, CDR1 is KGHSH, CDR2 LQKENI. This record comes from a study of cytomegalovirus exposure and HLA in healthy donors. The wider study: Among around 180 million T cells, an earlier analysis found 117 million unique TCR beta sequences.

Study conclusions and caveats: Being productive about 87% or about 30% of the time was typical of most TCR beta V segments in an earlier analysis. It was taken for granted in presence/absence analyses that sequencing depth across donors was roughly uniform. Further analysis, carried out later, found HLA-associated TCR beta chains more clonally expanded than equally common other chains.

This sequence originates from a girl under 10 years old in good health and CMV-seropositive. Material for sequencing was PBMCs. The chain joins TRBV18 to TRBJ1-1; D gene unclear. The CDR3 reads CASSPRGMNTEAFF. The CDR3 nucleotides are TGTGCCAGCTCACCGAGAGGGATGAACACTGAAGCTTTCTTT.